The TCR beta chain described here comes from a study of blood T cell repertoires in COVID-19 (TCRdb year 2020). With regard to the full study: Collaborator samples came from the United States, Italy and Spain and covered acute and convalescent phases of COVID-19. The prospective study material was composed of cDNA or gDNA derived from T cells, B-cell-depleted T cells, or PBMCs. A freely available public database, intended as a resource for researchers studying the immune response to SARS-CoV-2, is where the repertoires were released. A de-identified subject ID, COVID-19 status, age in years and sex were almost always included in the sample metadata. Where available, HLA class I and class II types were obtained from metadata supplied by the sample provider rather than from assay-based typing. The samples were drawn from the first 160 participants of the ongoing ImmuneRACE study and from over 950 subjects provided by 6 global collaborators. Subjects who had been exposed to COVID-19, were actively infected with it, or had recovered from it provided the deeply sampled blood TCRbeta repertoires that made up the dataset.

A remark on this clone: Its binding antigen is unknown. Base qualities are missing; no much larger clone stands one base away.

One collaborating source in Seattle enrolled patients during active infection and followed them longitudinally through the course of disease. Each collaborating institution followed its own protocols to collect whole blood in K2EDTA tubes. For TCRbeta analysis, collaborators shipped samples in one of three forms: frozen whole blood, isolated PBMCs, or DNA extracted from either of those sample types. The immunoSEQ Assay, a bias-controlled multiplex PCR, was used to amplify TCRbeta CDR3 regions from genomic DNA. The original methods were these. Within the assay, amplification of reference gene primers was used to estimate how many nucleated cells each sample contained. To quantify the absolute abundance of each unique TCRbeta CDR3 rearrangement, sequence reads were collapsed and filtered. Productive Simpson clonality was computed per sample as the square root of Simpson's diversity index over productive rearrangements. TCRdb's version of the immuneACCESS table is confined to in-frame rearrangements and falls short of the full clone set. An unresolved V gene accounts for under half of the shortfall where checked; the remainder is of unknown origin. V, J and clone size were drawn from that table, and D and trimming were deduced from the DNA. The sample records more than 95,000 clones, 65% to 85% of which are singletons. Of the sample, approximately 18% falls within the top ten clones.

Broader findings and caveats from the paper: The amount of clinical and demographic metadata varied by source and participant and was provided uncurated.

The CDR3 covers 17 residues, taking in both the cysteine and the phenylalanine. Of all the DNA, just the CDR3 is kept, 51 bases in frame from base 1. Taken from the germline V gene, the CDR1 and CDR2 loops are MGHDK and SYGVNS. At the junction V is shortened by 2 bases and J by 3 bases, with 20 bases in between. This receptor was identified in a man aged 25-45 years with COVID-19, enrolled during active disease. This sequence uses TRBV25-1 and TRBJ2-7; D gene: possibly TRBD1, on 5 matching bases. Sequenced material: peripheral blood. The CDR3 reads as follows: CASSEDLQGTYNYEQYF. The sequenced DNA: TGTGCCAGCAGTGAAGATCTCCAGGGCACCTATAACTACGAGCAGTACTTC.